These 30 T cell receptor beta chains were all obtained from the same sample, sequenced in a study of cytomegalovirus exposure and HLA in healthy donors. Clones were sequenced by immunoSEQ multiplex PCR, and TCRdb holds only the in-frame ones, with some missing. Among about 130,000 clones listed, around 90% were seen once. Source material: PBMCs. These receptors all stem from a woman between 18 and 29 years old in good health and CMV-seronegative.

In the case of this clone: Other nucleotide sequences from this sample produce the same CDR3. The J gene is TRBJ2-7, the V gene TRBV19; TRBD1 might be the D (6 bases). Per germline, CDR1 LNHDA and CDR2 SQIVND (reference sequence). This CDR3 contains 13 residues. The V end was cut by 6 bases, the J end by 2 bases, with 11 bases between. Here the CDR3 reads CASSPTGAYEQYF. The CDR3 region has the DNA TGTGCCAGTAGCCCGACAGGAGCCTACGAGCAGTACTTC.

DNA of the CDR3: TGTGCCAGCGGACAGGGCCAGTATAGCAATCAGCCCCAGCATTTT. Its protein product is CASGQGQYSNQPQHF. The chain employs TRBV9 and TRBJ1-5; 8 bases match TRBD1. The germline V gene has CDR1 SGDLS and CDR2 YYNGEE. The CDR3 has 15 residues. The ends lost 7 bases at V and 0 bases at J; junction bases unmatched: 6. The variable domain in full, with the rest retrieved from reference TRBV9 and TRBJ1-5, is DSGVTQTPKHLITATGQRVTLRCSPRSGDLSVYWYQQSLDQGLQFLIQYYNGEERAKGNILERFSAQQFPDLHSELNLSSLELGDSALYFCASGQGQYSNQPQHFGDGTRLSIL.

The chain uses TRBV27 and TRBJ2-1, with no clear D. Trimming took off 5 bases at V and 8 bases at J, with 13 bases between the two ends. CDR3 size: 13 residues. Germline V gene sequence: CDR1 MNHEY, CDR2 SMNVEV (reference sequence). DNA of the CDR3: TGTGCCAGCAGTGCCCCTGAGGTGTATGAGCAGTTCTTC. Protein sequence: CASSAPEVYEQFF.

CDR3 loop: CASSSIASQLNTEAFF. The CDR3 DNA follows: TGTGCCAGCAGTTCCATTGCGTCACAGTTGAACACTGAAGCTTTCTTT. The V gene is TRBV27, the J gene TRBJ1-1; D ambiguous. The CDR3 consists of 16 residues. CDR1 and CDR2 from the germline V gene are MNHEY and SMNVEV (reference sequence). V lost 4 bases and J lost 0, with 15 bases in between.

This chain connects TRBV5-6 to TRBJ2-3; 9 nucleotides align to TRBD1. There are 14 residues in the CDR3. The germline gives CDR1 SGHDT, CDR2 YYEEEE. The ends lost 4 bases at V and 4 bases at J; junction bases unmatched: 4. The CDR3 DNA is TGTGCCAGCAGCACCCGACAGGGGGCAGATACGCAGTATTTT. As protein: CASSTRQGADTQYF.

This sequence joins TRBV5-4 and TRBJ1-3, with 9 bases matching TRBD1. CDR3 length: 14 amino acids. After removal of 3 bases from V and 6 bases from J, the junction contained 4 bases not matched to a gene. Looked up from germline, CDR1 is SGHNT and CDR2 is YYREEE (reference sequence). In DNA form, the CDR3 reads TGTGCCAGCAGCTGGACAGGGGTTGAAAACACCATATATTTT. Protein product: CASSWTGVENTIYF.

CDR3 in amino acids: CASSLSLSVSSYNEQFF. The CDR3 DNA reads TGTGCCAGCAGCTTATCATTGAGCGTGAGCTCCTACAATGAGCAGTTCTTC. The chain has TRBV11-2 and TRBJ2-1; D remains unclear. CDR1 and CDR2 from the germline V gene are SGHAT and FQNNGV. The V end lost 2 bases, the J end lost 0 bases, and 14 bases lay between the germline ends. This CDR3 has 17 residues. The entire variable domain, with the rest obtained from reference TRBV11-2 and TRBJ2-1, is as follows: EAGVAQSPRYKIIEKRQSVAFWCNPISGHATLYWYQQILGQGPKLLIQFQNNGVVDDSQLPKDRFSAERLKGVDSTLKIQPAKLEDSAVYLCASSLSLSVSSYNEQFFGPGTRLTVL.

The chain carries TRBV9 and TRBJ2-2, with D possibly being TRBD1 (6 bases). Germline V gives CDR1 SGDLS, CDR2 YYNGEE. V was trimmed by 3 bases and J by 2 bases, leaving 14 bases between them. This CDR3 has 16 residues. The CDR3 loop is CASSGRDITNTGELFF. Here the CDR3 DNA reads TGTGCCAGCAGCGGCAGGGACATAACAAACACCGGGGAGCTGTTTTTT.

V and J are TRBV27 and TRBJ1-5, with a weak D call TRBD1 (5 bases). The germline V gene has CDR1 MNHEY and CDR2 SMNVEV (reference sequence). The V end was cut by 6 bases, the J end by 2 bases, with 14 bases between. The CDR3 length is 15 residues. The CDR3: CASSISGQGNQPQHF. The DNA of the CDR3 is TGTGCCAGCAGCATATCAGGGCAGGGCAATCAGCCCCAGCATTTT.

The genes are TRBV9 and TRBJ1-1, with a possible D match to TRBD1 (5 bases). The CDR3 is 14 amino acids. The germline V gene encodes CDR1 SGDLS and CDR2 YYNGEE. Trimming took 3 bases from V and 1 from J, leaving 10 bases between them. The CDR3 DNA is TGTGCCAGCAGCGAGTCCGGGGGGAACACTGAAGCTTTCTTT. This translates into CASSESGGNTEAFF.

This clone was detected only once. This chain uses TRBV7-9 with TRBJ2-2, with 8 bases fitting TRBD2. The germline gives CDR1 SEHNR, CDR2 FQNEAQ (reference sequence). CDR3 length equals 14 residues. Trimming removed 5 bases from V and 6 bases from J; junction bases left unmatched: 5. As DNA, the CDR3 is TGTGCCAGCAGCCGTATCGGGGGGGCCGGGGAGCTGTTTTTT. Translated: CASSRIGGAGELFF.

Here the CDR3 DNA reads TGTGCCAGCAGTTACAGCAGGGCAACTAATGAAAAACTGTTTTTT. Amino acids: CASSYSRATNEKLFF. V gene TRBV6-5 combines with J gene TRBJ1-4; a weak D match, TRBD1 (5 bases). This CDR3 is 15 amino acids long. CDR1 is MNHEY and CDR2 is SVGAGI in the germline V gene. V dropped 2 bases and J dropped 0 bases, with 7 bases sitting between them.

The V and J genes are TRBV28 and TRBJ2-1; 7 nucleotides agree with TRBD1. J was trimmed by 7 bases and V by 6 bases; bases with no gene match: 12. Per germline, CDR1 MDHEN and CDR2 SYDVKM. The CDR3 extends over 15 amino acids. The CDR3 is CASRRGLDRANEQFF. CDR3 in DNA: TGTGCCAGCAGGCGCGGGCTCGACAGGGCGAATGAGCAGTTCTTC. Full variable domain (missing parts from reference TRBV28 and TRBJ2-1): DVKVTQSSRYLVKRTGEKVFLECVQDMDHENMFWYRQDPGLGLRLIYFSYDVKMKEKGDIPEGYSVSREKKERFSLILESASTNQTSMYLCASRRGLDRANEQFFGPGTRLTVL.

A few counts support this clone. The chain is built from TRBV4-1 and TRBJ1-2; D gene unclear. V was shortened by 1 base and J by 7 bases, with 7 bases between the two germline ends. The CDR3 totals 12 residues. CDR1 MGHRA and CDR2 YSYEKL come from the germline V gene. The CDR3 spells CASSQAGAGYTF. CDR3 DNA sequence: TGCGCCAGCAGCCAAGCGGGAGCTGGCTACACCTTC.

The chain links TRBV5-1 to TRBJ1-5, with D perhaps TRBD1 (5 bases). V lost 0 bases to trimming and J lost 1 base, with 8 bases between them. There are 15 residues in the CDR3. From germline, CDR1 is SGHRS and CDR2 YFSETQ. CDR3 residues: CASSLVSGSNQPQHF. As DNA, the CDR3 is TGCGCCAGCAGCTTGGTATCAGGGAGCAATCAGCCCCAGCATTTT.

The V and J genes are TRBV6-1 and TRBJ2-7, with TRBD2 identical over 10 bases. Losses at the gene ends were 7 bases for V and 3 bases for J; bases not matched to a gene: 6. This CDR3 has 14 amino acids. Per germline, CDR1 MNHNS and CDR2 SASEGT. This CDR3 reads CASILAGQVYEQYF. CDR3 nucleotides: TGTGCCAGCATACTAGCGGGACAAGTCTACGAGCAGTACTTC.

The CDR3 DNA reads TGTGCCACCACTAGGGACAATGAGCAGTTCTTC. Translation gives CATTRDNEQFF. The chain recombines TRBV6-5 with TRBJ2-1, with D perhaps matching TRBD2 (5 bases). From germline, CDR1 is MNHEY and CDR2 SVGAGI. This CDR3 has 11 residues. The V gene lost 10 bases and the J gene lost 5 bases, with 9 bases spanning the gap.

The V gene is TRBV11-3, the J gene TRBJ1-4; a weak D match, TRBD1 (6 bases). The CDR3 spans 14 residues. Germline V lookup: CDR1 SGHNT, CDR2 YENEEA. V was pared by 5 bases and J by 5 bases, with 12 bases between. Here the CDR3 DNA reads TGTGCCAGCAGCCGGACAGAGGAGAATGAAAAACTGTTTTTT. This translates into CASSRTEENEKLFF.

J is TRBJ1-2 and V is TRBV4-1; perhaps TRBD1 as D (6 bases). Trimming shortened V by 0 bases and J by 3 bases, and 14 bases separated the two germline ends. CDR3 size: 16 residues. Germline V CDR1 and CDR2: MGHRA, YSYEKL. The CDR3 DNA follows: TGCGCCAGCAGCCAAGATCTAGTAGGGGGGGACTATGGCTACACCTTC. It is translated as CASSQDLVGGDYGYTF.

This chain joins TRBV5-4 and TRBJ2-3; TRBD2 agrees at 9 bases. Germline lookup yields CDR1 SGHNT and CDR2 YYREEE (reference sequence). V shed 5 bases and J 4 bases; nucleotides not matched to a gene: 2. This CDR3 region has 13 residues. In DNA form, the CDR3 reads TGTGCCAGCAGTCGGACTAGCGCAGATACGCAGTATTTT. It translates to CASSRTSADTQYF.

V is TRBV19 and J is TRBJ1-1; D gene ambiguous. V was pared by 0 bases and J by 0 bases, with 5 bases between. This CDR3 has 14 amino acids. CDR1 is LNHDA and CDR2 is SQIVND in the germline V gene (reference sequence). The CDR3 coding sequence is TGTGCCAGTAGTATAGATGGCTTGAACACTGAAGCTTTCTTT. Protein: CASSIDGLNTEAFF.

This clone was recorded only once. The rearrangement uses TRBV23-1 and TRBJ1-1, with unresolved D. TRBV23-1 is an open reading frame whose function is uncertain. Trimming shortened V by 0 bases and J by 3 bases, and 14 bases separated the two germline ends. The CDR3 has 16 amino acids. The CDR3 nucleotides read TGCGCCAGCAGTCAATCTGGGCCCGTGAACCACACTGAAGCTTTCTTT. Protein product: CASSQSGPVNHTEAFF.

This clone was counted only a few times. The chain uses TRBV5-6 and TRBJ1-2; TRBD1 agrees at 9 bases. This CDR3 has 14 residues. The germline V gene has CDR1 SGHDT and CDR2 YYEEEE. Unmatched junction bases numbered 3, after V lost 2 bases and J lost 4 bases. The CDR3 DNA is TGTGCCAGCAGCTTAACAGGGGGCGCCTATGGCTACACCTTC. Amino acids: CASSLTGGAYGYTF.

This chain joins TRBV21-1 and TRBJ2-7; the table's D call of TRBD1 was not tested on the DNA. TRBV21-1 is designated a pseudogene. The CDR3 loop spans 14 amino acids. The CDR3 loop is CASSKGARLKEQYF. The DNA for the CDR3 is TGTGCCAGCAGCAAAGGGGCCCGGCTGAAGGAGCAGTACTTC.

Written as DNA, the CDR3 is TGCAGCGTGGACGGGACAGGGGGAGGAACAGATACGCAGTATTTT. This encodes CSVDGTGGGTDTQYF. The J gene is TRBJ2-3, the V gene TRBV29-1; the match to TRBD1 covers 11 bases. This CDR3 region has 15 residues. V was clipped by 6 bases and J by 3 bases; unmatched bases: 8. CDR1 is SQVTM, CDR2 ANQGSEA, per germline.

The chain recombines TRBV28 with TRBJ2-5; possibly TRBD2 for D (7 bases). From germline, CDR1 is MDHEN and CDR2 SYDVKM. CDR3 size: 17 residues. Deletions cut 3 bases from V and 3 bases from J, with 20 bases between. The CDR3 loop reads CASSLPNLRGQKETQYF. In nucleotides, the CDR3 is TGTGCCAGCAGTTTGCCCAACTTGCGGGGGCAGAAAGAGACCCAGTACTTC.

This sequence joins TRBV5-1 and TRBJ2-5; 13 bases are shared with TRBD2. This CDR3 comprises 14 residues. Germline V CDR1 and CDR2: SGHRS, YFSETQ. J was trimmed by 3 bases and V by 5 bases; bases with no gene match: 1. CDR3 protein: CASSGTSGKETQYF. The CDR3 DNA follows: TGCGCCAGCAGTGGGACTAGCGGGAAAGAGACCCAGTACTTC.

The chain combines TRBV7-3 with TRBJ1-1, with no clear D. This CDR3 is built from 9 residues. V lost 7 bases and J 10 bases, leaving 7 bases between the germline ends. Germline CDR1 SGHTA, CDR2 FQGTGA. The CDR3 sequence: CASTPGAFF. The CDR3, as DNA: TGTGCCAGCACTCCCGGAGCTTTCTTT.

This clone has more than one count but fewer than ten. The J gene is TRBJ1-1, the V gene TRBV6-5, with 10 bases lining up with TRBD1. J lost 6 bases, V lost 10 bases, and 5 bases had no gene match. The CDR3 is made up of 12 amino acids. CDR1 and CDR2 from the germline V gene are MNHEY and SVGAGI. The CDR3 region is CAIGTGDSEAFF. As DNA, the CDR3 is TGTGCCATCGGGACAGGGGATTCTGAAGCTTTCTTT.

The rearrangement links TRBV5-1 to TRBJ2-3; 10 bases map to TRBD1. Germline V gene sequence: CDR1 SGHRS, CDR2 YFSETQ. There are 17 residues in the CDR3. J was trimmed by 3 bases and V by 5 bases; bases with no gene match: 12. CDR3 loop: CASRHLPGQGHTDTQYF. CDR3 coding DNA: TGCGCCAGCAGACATTTACCGGGACAGGGGCATACAGATACGCAGTATTTT.